This TCR beta chain was retrieved from a study of blood T cell repertoires in COVID-19. In the study overall: Collection of acute and convalescent COVID-19 samples took place in the United States, Italy and Spain.

Looked up from germline, CDR1 is SGHRS and CDR2 is YFSETQ. The CDR3 has 16 residues. The junction had 9 bases not matched to a gene; V was cut back by 1 base and J by 7 bases. Per the original methods: The authors estimated nucleated cell counts from reference gene primer amplification. The assay was immunoSEQ multiplex PCR, and TCRdb's table has in-frame clones only and misses some. V, J and clone size are taken as reported in that table, and D and trimming were inferred from the DNA itself. The table shows approximately 240,000 clones, with 65% to 90% occurring only once. This chain links TRBV5-1 with TRBJ2-2; 8 nucleotides match TRBD1. Sequenced sample: peripheral blood. The TCR originated in a woman aged 80 or over with active or convalescent COVID-19. DNA of the CDR3: TGCGCCAGCAGCTTGATCCCGGGACAGGCGGTCGGGGAGCTGTTTTTT. This translates into CASSLIPGQAVGELFF.